This T cell receptor beta chain was observed in a study of cytomegalovirus exposure and HLA in healthy donors. This clone was observed a handful of times. The PCR was carried out with 60 Vbeta primers and 13 Jbeta primers. The method was immunoSEQ multiplex PCR; TCRdb's version includes in-frame clones alone and lacks a portion of them. The table lists tens of thousands of clones, roughly 75% of them singletons. The germline CDR1 and CDR2 sequences are SEHNR and FQNEAQ (reference sequence). V lost 5 bases and J 12 bases, leaving 10 bases between the germline ends. The CDR3 is 11 residues long. V and J are TRBV7-9 and TRBJ1-4; D remains unclear. This sequence originates from a man in his forties in good health and CMV-seronegative. Material: PBMCs. Written as DNA, the CDR3 is TGTGCCAGCAGCCGCGGACTAGAACTGTTTTTT. It translates to CASSRGLELFF.